This paragraph reports one T cell receptor (beta chain). The antigen is undetermined. The data were taken from a study of CD8 T cells in ankylosing spondylitis. The germline CDR1 and CDR2 sequences are LGHDT and YNNKEL (reference sequence). The CDR3 is 14 amino acids. V lost 2 bases to trimming and J lost 7 bases; unmatched junction nucleotides: 6. Quantitative barcoded 5'-RACE was used to prepare TCR beta libraries. TCRdb re-called the 5' RACE reads with MiXCR, one entry per CDR3 protein. Of just under 350,000 distinct CDR3 sequences listed, about 15% are singletons. Study-level findings and limits: CD8+ cells made up the disease-linked clones, which were relatively rare in peripheral blood. Disease-linked clones reportedly concentrated significantly in matched ankylosing spondylitis synovial fluid.

The TCR comes from a male donor with ankylosing spondylitis or in good health (not recorded which). The specimen was blood, either unsorted or a sorted T cell fraction (not recorded which). The chain carries TRBV3-1 and TRBJ2-7; 9 bases are shared with TRBD1. The CDR3 DNA follows: TGTGCCAGCAGCCAATCCCCGGGGACAGGGGAGCAGTACTTC. This gives the protein CASSQSPGTGEQYF.